The following is a T cell receptor beta chain sequence with its context. This sample was taken from a study of OX40 agonist ivuxolimab in advanced cancers. With autoimmune disease history or systemic immunosuppression, patients were excluded. Libraries were prepared by immunoSEQ multiplex PCR; TCRdb keeps only in-frame clonotypes and omits some of them. Here the sample spans 25,000 to 40,000 clones, about 86% being singletons. The CDR3 contains 12 residues. V was trimmed by 5 bases and J by 4 bases, leaving 11 bases between them. Germline V gene sequence: CDR1 SQVTM, CDR2 ANQGSEA. The material sequenced was CD4+ or CD8+ T cells sorted from blood, taken in a trial of the OX40 agonist ivuxolimab. The sequence was obtained from an adult with an advanced solid tumor such as melanoma, head and neck, liver or kidney cancer. V usage is TRBV29-1 and J usage is TRBJ1-2; D not resolved. The CDR3 nucleotides read TGCAGCGTTCCCATGGGCGGCTATGGCTACACCTTC. Encoded protein: CSVPMGGYGYTF.